Listed below are T cell receptor beta chains from one sample, sequenced in a study of blood T cell repertoires in COVID-19. Measured with immunoSEQ multiplex PCR; TCRdb has only the in-frame clones, and not every one. The sample has some 530,000 clones, 80% to 90% seen once; the top ten hold around 7.9%. Sequences were obtained from PBMCs or T cells enriched from blood (not recorded which). The origin of the receptors is a woman aged 55-75 years who had recovered from COVID-19. Both conserved end residues are part of each CDR3. The order of the fields is V gene, J gene, D gene, clone size, CDR3 protein, CDR3 DNA. The D gene is left open where the match is weak. Size tells how often a clone was seen (once, few, many) or the class of an expanded clone, and some rows leave it out.

>TRBV6-5|TRBJ1-4|-|few
CASSYKPPTNEKLFF
TGTGCCAGCAGTTACAAGCCACCAACTAATGAAAAACTGTTTTTT
>TRBV10-3|TRBJ1-5|TRBD1|-
CAISTGQGDQPQHF
TGTGCCATCAGCACTGGACAGGGGGATCAGCCCCAGCATTTT
>TRBV19|TRBJ2-2|-|-
CASAISGSVGELFF
TGTGCCAGTGCTATATCAGGGTCGGTCGGGGAGCTGTTTTTT
>TRBV5-4|TRBJ2-5|-|-
CASSRGTATQETQYF
TGTGCCAGCAGCCGCGGGACAGCGACTCAAGAGACCCAGTACTTC
>TRBV10-3|TRBJ1-5|-|-
CAISGADQPQHF
TGTGCCATCAGTGGGGCAGACCAGCCCCAGCATTTT
>TRBV6-5|TRBJ1-2|-|-
CASSLRGARGYTF
TGTGCCAGCAGCCTACGCGGGGCGAGGGGCTACACCTTC
>TRBV28|TRBJ2-6|-|-
CASSSLTYSGANVLTF
TGTGCCAGCAGTTCCTTGACATACTCTGGGGCCAACGTCCTGACTTTC
>TRBV5-6|TRBJ2-5|TRBD2|-
CASSLKASGGGQETQYF
TGTGCCAGCAGCTTGAAGGCGAGCGGGGGCGGACAAGAGACCCAGTACTTC
>TRBV9|TRBJ1-4|-|-
CASSVGQANEKLFF
TGTGCCAGCAGCGTAGGACAGGCCAATGAAAAACTGTTTTTT
>TRBV18|TRBJ1-6|-|-
CASSPVGAKSPLHF
TGTGCCAGCTCACCGGTAGGGGCGAAGTCACCCCTCCACTTT
>TRBV6-5|TRBJ1-2|-|-
CASSRDGAGYGYTF
TGTGCCAGCAGCCGGGACGGAGCGGGCTATGGCTACACCTTC
>TRBV6-5|TRBJ2-7|-|-
CASLDRNSYEQYF
TGTGCCAGCCTAGACAGGAATTCCTACGAGCAGTACTTC
>TRBV28|TRBJ1-1|TRBD1|once
CASSLARQGTEAFF
TGTGCCAGCAGTTTAGCCCGACAGGGCACTGAAGCTTTCTTT
>TRBV19|TRBJ2-1|TRBD1|-
CASSRGGTGLYNEQFF
TGTGCCAGTAGTAGAGGAGGGACAGGGCTCTACAATGAGCAGTTCTTC
>TRBV27|TRBJ1-5|TRBD1|-
CASSLDRDQPQHF
TGTGCCAGCAGTTTAGACAGGGATCAGCCCCAGCATTTT
>TRBV5-1|TRBJ2-7|TRBD1|few
CASSRTGKEQYF
TGCGCCAGCAGCCGGACAGGGAAGGAGCAGTACTTC
>TRBV19|TRBJ2-2|-|-
CASSIDPQGWELFF
TGTGCCAGTAGTATAGATCCGCAGGGGTGGGAGCTGTTTTTT
>TRBV29-1|TRBJ1-3|TRBD1|-
CSVVPRGRQGNTIYF
TGCAGCGTTGTCCCCAGGGGGCGGCAGGGAAACACCATATATTTT
>TRBV6-4|TRBJ2-6|TRBD1|-
CASSRTGATSPGANVLTF
TGTGCCAGCAGCCGCACAGGGGCGACGTCCCCTGGGGCCAACGTCCTGACTTTC
>TRBV27|TRBJ1-6|TRBD1|-
CASMPGQGTPEDNSPLHF
TGTGCCAGCATGCCGGGACAGGGAACCCCCGAGGATAATTCACCCCTCCACTTT
>TRBV5-1|TRBJ2-7|-|-
CASSLERAGAYEQYF
TGCGCCAGCAGCTTAGAACGAGCCGGGGCCTACGAGCAGTACTTC
>TRBV7-2|TRBJ1-1|-|once
CASSLHGTEAFF
TGTGCCAGCAGCTTACACGGCACTGAAGCTTTCTTT
>TRBV29-1|TRBJ1-2|TRBD1|-
CSVVGEGARGNYGYTF
TGCAGCGTTGTTGGAGAGGGGGCGAGGGGTAACTATGGCTACACCTTC
>TRBV3-1/TRBV3-2|TRBJ2-5|TRBD2|-
CASSQSGGHGTQYF
TGTGCCAGCAGCCAAAGCGGGGGGCACGGGACCCAGTACTTC
>TRBV10-2|TRBJ1-5|-|few
CASSDRQVVQPQHF
TGCGCCAGCAGTGACAGACAGGTCGTTCAGCCCCAGCATTTT
>TRBV27|TRBJ1-5|TRBD1|-
CASRPRQGSYSNQPQHF
TGTGCCAGCAGACCCCGACAGGGGAGCTATAGCAATCAGCCCCAGCATTTT
>TRBV12-3/TRBV12-4|TRBJ1-1|-|-
CASTPSLTAEAFF
TGTGCCAGCACCCCCTCGCTCACAGCTGAAGCTTTCTTT
>TRBV5-1|TRBJ1-1|-|-
CASSRRGGNTEAFF
TGCGCCAGCAGCCGAAGGGGAGGCAACACTGAAGCTTTCTTT
>TRBV18|TRBJ1-1|-|-
CASSPPSRNTEAFF
TGTGCCAGCTCACCACCCTCCAGGAACACTGAAGCTTTCTTT
>TRBV9|TRBJ2-6|-|once
CASTLPQGSGANVLTF
TGTGCCAGCACCCTACCCCAGGGGAGTGGGGCCAACGTCCTGACTTTC
>TRBV30|TRBJ1-2|-|once
CAWSSVGFQGYTF
TGTGCCTGGAGCAGTGTCGGGTTCCAGGGCTACACCTTC
>TRBV19|TRBJ2-5|TRBD1|-
CASSHRDRGLHVQYF
TGTGCCAGTAGTCACCGGGACAGGGGGCTTCATGTCCAGTACTTC
>TRBV11-3|TRBJ2-7|TRBD1|once
CASSFTGTVYEQYF
TGTGCCAGCAGCTTTACCGGGACAGTCTACGAGCAGTACTTC
>TRBV11-2|TRBJ2-3|TRBD2|-
CASSSTGLAGGYTQYF
TGTGCCAGCAGCTCCACAGGACTAGCGGGGGGTTATACGCAGTATTTT